A single sample gave rise to the 27 T cell receptor beta chains below, sequenced in a study of shared clonotypes between healthy human individuals (dated by TCRdb to the early 2020s). The method was the immunoSEQ multiplex PCR assay. TCRdb's version of the immuneACCESS table is confined to in-frame rearrangements and falls short of the full clone set. An unresolved V gene accounts for under half of the shortfall where checked; the remainder is of unknown origin. This sample lists some 900,000 clones; 76% were detected once. The ten biggest clones cover roughly 1.5% of the sample. Sequencing used memory CD4+ T cells sorted from blood. The sample's cell subset or site label, decoded: CD45RA-negative fraction. The source is a man aged 18 to 35 in good health.

Remarks on this clone: The same CDR3 also results from other DNA sequences found in this sample. The chain couples TRBV9 to TRBJ2-5; D assignment may be TRBD1 or TRBD2 (6 bases each). V dropped 3 bases and J dropped 2 bases, with 11 bases sitting between them. The CDR3 covers 14 residues. Germline V gene data show CDR1 as SGDLS and CDR2 as YYNGEE. The CDR3 spells CASSGGTHQETQYF. CDR3 DNA sequence: TGTGCCAGCAGCGGCGGGACACATCAAGAGACCCAGTACTTC.

As regards this clone: The identical CDR3 is also encoded by other nucleotide sequences in the sample. The V gene is TRBV7-9, the J gene TRBJ2-7; D is unresolved. The CDR3 has 12 amino acids. V was pared by 1 base and J by 6 bases, with 7 bases between. Germline CDR1 and CDR2: SEHNR and FQNEAQ (reference sequence). The CDR3 DNA reads as TGTGCCAGCAGCTTAGTAGGCAGCGAGCAGTACTTC. Translated: CASSLVGSEQYF.

This clone has just one count. V is TRBV15 and J is TRBJ1-1; TRBD1 might be the D (6 bases). Germline CDR1 LNHNV, CDR2 YYDKDF (reference sequence). The CDR3 length is 15 residues. The V gene lost 0 bases and the J gene lost 11 bases, with 19 bases spanning the gap. The CDR3 here is CATSRDQGPGTTAFF. The CDR3 DNA follows: TGTGCCACCAGCAGAGATCAAGGCCCCGGGACAACGGCTTTCTTT.

This chain connects TRBV5-1 to TRBJ1-2; perhaps TRBD1 as D (6 bases). Germline CDR1 is SGHRS and CDR2 is YFSETQ. There are 14 residues in the CDR3. Trimming removed 6 bases from V and 8 bases from J, with 20 bases in between. The chain's CDR3 is CASKNLDRSEGYTF. The CDR3 DNA reads as TGCGCCAGCAAAAACCTCGACAGGTCTGAAGGCTACACCTTC.

The chain carries TRBV9 and TRBJ1-2; D unclear. Trimming left V 0 bases short and J 8 bases short, with 23 bases between. The CDR3 covers 17 residues. The V gene's germline CDR1 is SGDLS and CDR2 YYNGEE. The CDR3 DNA reads TGTGCCAGCAGCGTAGAGGGCAGGCGGTTCCCTCTAAAGGGCTACACCTTC. It translates to CASSVEGRRFPLKGYTF. Filled out from reference TRBV9 and TRBJ1-2, the complete variable domain reads DSGVTQTPKHLITATGQRVTLRCSPRSGDLSVYWYQQSLDQGLQFLIQYYNGEERAKGNILERFSAQQFPDLHSELNLSSLELGDSALYFCASSVEGRRFPLKGYTFGSGTRLTVV.

The gene calls are TRBV4-2 and TRBJ2-1; D gene uncertain. V was trimmed by 1 base and J by 6 bases, leaving 10 bases between them. The CDR3 extends over 14 amino acids. From germline, CDR1 is LGHNA and CDR2 YNFKEQ. The CDR3 spells CASSQVTVGNEQFF. CDR3 nucleotide sequence: TGTGCCAGCAGCCAAGTTACTGTGGGCAATGAGCAGTTCTTC.

The table lists this clone with a count of one. The chain combines TRBV30 with TRBJ2-2, with D perhaps matching TRBD1 (5 bases). Trimming shortened V by 2 bases and J by 4 bases, and 11 bases separated the two germline ends. Germline lookup yields CDR1 GTSNPN and CDR2 SVGIG (reference sequence). The length of the CDR3 is 14 residues. CDR3 sequence: CAWSKEQVTGELFF. The DNA of the CDR3 is TGTGCCTGGAGTAAGGAACAGGTCACCGGGGAGCTGTTTTTT.

The chain has TRBV7-9 and TRBJ1-2; TRBD1 might be the D (5 bases). CDR3 length: 15 amino acids. The germline gives CDR1 SEHNR, CDR2 FQNEAQ (reference sequence). Trimming pared 3 bases from V and 3 bases from J, leaving 14 bases between. The CDR3 loop reads CASSFGTGEHYGYTF. In DNA form, the CDR3 reads TGTGCCAGCAGCTTTGGTACAGGTGAACACTATGGCTACACCTTC.

The chain is built from TRBV6-5 and TRBJ2-7, with TRBD2 matching 8 bases. CDR1 is MNHEY and CDR2 is SVGAGI in the germline V gene. V lost 6 bases and J lost 6; bases outside the gene matches: 13. This CDR3 is built from 15 residues. CDR3 region: CASSASRTSISEQYF. Written as DNA, the CDR3 is TGTGCCAGCAGCGCTTCACGGACTAGCATCTCCGAGCAGTACTTC.

This sequence joins TRBV5-1 and TRBJ1-2; D is perhaps TRBD1 (6 bases). Germline lookup yields CDR1 SGHRS and CDR2 YFSETQ. The germline V and J ends were trimmed by 4 bases and 6 bases, with 16 bases remaining between them. This CDR3 contains 14 residues. Here the CDR3 DNA reads TGCGCCAGCAGCCCAGGACAGCCCGGCGATGGCTACACCTTC. It yields the protein CASSPGQPGDGYTF.

V and J are TRBV5-4 and TRBJ2-1; possible D gene TRBD1, 6 bases. Germline V gene lookup returns CDR1 SGHNT and CDR2 YYREEE (reference sequence). The CDR3 is made up of 15 amino acids. The V gene lost 4 bases and the J gene lost 7 bases, with 18 bases spanning the gap. The CDR3 DNA reads TGTGCCAGCAGCCAGCCATACTCACAGGGAAATGAGCAGTTCTTC. This translates into CASSQPYSQGNEQFF.

The CDR3 region has the DNA TGTGCCAGCAGTCTCGGGCGGGCGAACACCGGGGAGCTGTTTTTT. Amino acid sequence: CASSLGRANTGELFF. V and J are TRBV6-1 and TRBJ2-2, with D tentatively TRBD2 (5 bases). CDR3 length: 15 amino acids. Germline V lookup: CDR1 MNHNS, CDR2 SASEGT. V lost 5 bases, J lost 0 bases, and 10 bases lay in between.

The V gene is TRBV27, the J gene TRBJ2-3; possible D gene TRBD1, 7 bases. Germline loops: CDR1 MNHEY, CDR2 SMNVEV (reference sequence). Trimming left V 5 bases short and J 0 bases short, with 15 bases between. The CDR3 contains 16 residues. The CDR3 spells CASSNQGGRSTDTQYF. CDR3 coding DNA: TGTGCCAGCAGTAACCAGGGGGGCCGTAGCACAGATACGCAGTATTTT.

CDR3: CASRETGKLGELFF. The CDR3 DNA sequence: TGTGCCAGTAGGGAGACCGGGAAGCTCGGGGAGCTGTTTTTT. The rearrangement uses TRBV19 and TRBJ2-2, with D perhaps matching TRBD2 (5 bases). Germline V CDR1 and CDR2: LNHDA, SQIVND (reference sequence). Trimming shortened V by 6 bases and J by 7 bases, and 15 bases separated the two germline ends. The CDR3 has 14 residues.

This rearrangement joins TRBV2 to TRBJ2-7; 8 bases fit TRBD2. The CDR3 contains 15 residues. Germline values: CDR1 SNHLY, CDR2 FYNNEI. V shed 6 bases, J shed 4 bases, and the junction held 11 bases outside the gene matches. The CDR3 loop is CASRGLARGVYEQYF. Here the CDR3 DNA reads TGTGCCAGCAGAGGACTAGCTCGCGGGGTTTACGAGCAGTACTTC.

This clone showed up just once. This chain uses TRBV5-6 with TRBJ2-7; 10 nucleotides line up with TRBD1. CDR1 is SGHDT and CDR2 is YYEEEE in the germline V gene. With V trimmed by 5 bases and J by 6 bases, 20 bases remained unmatched. The CDR3 is made up of 18 amino acids. The CDR3 coding sequence is TGTGCCAGCAGTTCAACCGGGACAGGGGCTCTTCGACGTGCCGAGCAGTACTTC. This encodes CASSSTGTGALRRAEQYF.

On this clone: Other DNA sequences in the same sample also yield this CDR3. The chain recombines TRBV4-1 with TRBJ2-3, with D unresolved. Germline values: CDR1 MGHRA, CDR2 YSYEKL. This CDR3 spans 13 amino acids. Trimming cost V 1 base and J 1 base, with 3 bases left between them. The CDR3 region is CASSQVGTDTQYF. The DNA of the CDR3 is TGCGCCAGCAGCCAAGTGGGCACAGATACGCAGTATTTT.

The chain joins TRBV7-2 to TRBJ2-7; D is ambiguous. The CDR3 spans 14 residues. Germline CDR1 is SGHTA and CDR2 is FQGNSA. V gave up 4 bases and J gave up 2 bases, with 12 bases separating them. CDR3 DNA sequence: TGTGCCAGCAGCTCCCGAGGTCCGCCCTACGAGCAGTACTTC. This gives the protein CASSSRGPPYEQYF.

This chain links TRBV11-2 with TRBJ2-1, with TRBD2 identical over 9 bases. Losses at the gene ends were 5 bases for V and 0 bases for J; bases not matched to a gene: 2. This CDR3 region has 15 residues. CDR1 is SGHAT and CDR2 is FQNNGV in the germline V gene. CDR3 in DNA: TGTGCCAGCAGCCCTAGCGGGAACTCCTACAATGAGCAGTTCTTC. Translated, it gives CASSPSGNSYNEQFF.

The chain combines TRBV13 with TRBJ2-6; D gene unclear. Deletions cut 9 bases from V and 16 bases from J, with 34 bases between. The germline V gene has CDR1 PRHDT and CDR2 FYEKMQ (reference sequence). The CDR3 runs 17 residues. CDR3 bases: TGTGCCAGAGCGCGCCCTCTGAGTACAAAGTCGGGCCAACGTCTGACTTTC. It codes for CARARPLSTKSGQRLTF.

Concerning this clone itself: Other DNA sequences within the sample encode an identical CDR3. The V gene is TRBV11-3, the J gene TRBJ2-3; 14 nucleotides match TRBD2. Losses at the gene ends were 5 bases for V and 2 bases for J; bases not matched to a gene: 6. The CDR3 runs to 17 residues. Germline V lookup: CDR1 SGHNT, CDR2 YENEEA. The CDR3 protein is CASSPRTSGGNTDTQYF. Here the CDR3 DNA reads TGTGCCAGCAGCCCCCGGACTAGCGGGGGGAACACAGATACGCAGTATTTT.

This rearrangement joins TRBV10-3 to TRBJ1-2; possibly TRBD1 for D (6 bases). The CDR3 extends over 12 amino acids. Germline CDR1 and CDR2: ENHRY and SYGVKD. V lost 7 bases and J lost 5, with 11 bases in between. The CDR3 DNA sequence: TGTGCCATCACACAGGGAATATATGGCTACACCTTC. This encodes CAITQGIYGYTF.

The chain carries TRBV25-1 and TRBJ1-4, with D possibly being TRBD1 (5 bases). Germline values: CDR1 MGHDK, CDR2 SYGVNS. The CDR3 totals 14 residues. Trimming stripped 3 bases from V and 4 bases from J, with 9 bases between. CDR3 sequence reads: CASSDSTVNEKLFF. Written as DNA, the CDR3 is TGTGCCAGCAGTGATTCGACAGTTAATGAAAAACTGTTTTTT. Using reference TRBV25-1 and TRBJ1-4 for the parts outside the CDR3, the full variable domain is EADIYQTPRYLVIGTGKKITLECSQTMGHDKMYWYQQDPGMELHLIHYSYGVNSTEKGDLSSESTVSRIRTEHFPLTLESARPSHTSQYLCASSDSTVNEKLFFGSGTQLSVL.

J is TRBJ1-4 and V is TRBV21-1. TRBV21-1 is flagged as a pseudogene. The CDR3 has 14 residues. Here the CDR3 reads CASSITGTYEKLFF. The CDR3 DNA is TGTGCCAGCAGTATCACCGGGACTTATGAAAAACTGTTTTTT.

The V gene is TRBV15, the J gene TRBJ2-5; TRBD2 is a possible D gene (6 bases). The CDR3 length is 16 residues. V was trimmed by 5 bases and J by 5 bases, leaving 21 bases between them. Germline CDR1 is LNHNV and CDR2 is YYDKDF (reference sequence). In DNA form, the CDR3 reads TGTGCCACCAGCCACCGAGACGGGGTTGGAGGGGAGACCCAGTACTTC. This gives the protein CATSHRDGVGGETQYF.

This clone was recorded only once. The chain carries TRBV28 and TRBJ2-5; possible D gene TRBD1, 5 bases. Germline V lookup: CDR1 MDHEN, CDR2 SYDVKM. V was trimmed by 3 bases and J by 1 base, leaving 12 bases between them. The CDR3 has 15 residues. CDR3 in amino acids: CASSFMGRAQETQYF. Written as DNA, the CDR3 is TGTGCCAGCAGTTTTATGGGCAGGGCCCAAGAGACCCAGTACTTC.

The V call is TRBV10-3, the J call TRBJ1-2, with no clear D. The CDR3 sequence is 11 residues long. Trimming stripped 3 bases from V and 8 bases from J, with 7 bases between. Germline V gives CDR1 ENHRY, CDR2 SYGVKD. CDR3 bases: TGTGCCATCAGTGAAGGTGGCGGCTACACCTTC. It specifies CAISEGGGYTF.